This TCR beta chain originates from a study of OX40 agonist ivuxolimab in advanced cancers. On this clone itself: As yet, its antigen is unknown.

Libraries were prepared by immunoSEQ multiplex PCR; TCRdb keeps only in-frame clonotypes and omits some of them. This sample has about 130,000 clones, with about nine tenths found just once. Autoimmune disease history or systemic immunosuppression was exclusionary. Per the germline V gene, CDR1 is SGHAT and CDR2 is FQNNGV. This CDR3 is built from 15 residues. V lost 1 base and J lost 5; bases outside the gene matches: 5. Broader study findings: Among the lowest peripheral clonal expansion occurred in 0.1-3.0 mg/kg partial responders. More expanded clones were seen, on average, in CD8+ T cells than in CD4+. Circulating CD4+ and CD8+ T cells showed clonal expansion by week 6 at 0.1 to 3.0 mg/kg.

This chain joins TRBV11-2 and TRBJ2-1, with TRBD2 matching 7 bases. The receptor's source is an adult with an advanced solid tumor such as melanoma, head and neck, liver or kidney cancer. This specimen was CD4+ or CD8+ T cells sorted from blood, taken in a trial of the OX40 agonist ivuxolimab. CDR3 region: CASSLGGLGDNEQFF. The CDR3 region has the DNA TGTGCCAGCAGCTTAGGAGGACTAGGGGACAATGAGCAGTTCTTC. The full variable domain, in which reference TRBV11-2 and TRBJ2-1 provide the parts outside the CDR3, is EAGVAQSPRYKIIEKRQSVAFWCNPISGHATLYWYQQILGQGPKLLIQFQNNGVVDDSQLPKDRFSAERLKGVDSTLKIQPAKLEDSAVYLCASSLGGLGDNEQFFGPGTRLTVL.